The 5 T cell receptor beta chains below were found in one sample sequenced in a study of response to subunit inactivated influenza vaccine. MiXCR, applied by TCRdb to the RT-PCR reads, yields one record per CDR3 protein. This table holds over 750,000 distinct CDR3 sequences, 21% found once. The specimen comprised PBMCs from blood, sampled about 5 days after vaccination. These receptors were collected from a man aged 50-60 years who received an inactivated influenza vaccine.

In its sample, this clonotype was seen a few times. The chain employs TRBV18 and TRBJ2-2, with a weak D call TRBD2 (5 bases). The germline CDR1 and CDR2 sequences are KGHSH and LQKENI. This CDR3 has 17 residues. Trimming pared 0 bases from V and 3 bases from J, leaving 14 bases between. The CDR3 protein is CASSPPLGLGDTGELFF. CDR3 in DNA: TGTGCCAGCTCACCACCTCTAGGCCTCGGGGACACCGGGGAGCTGTTTTTT.

This clonotype was counted only a few times. The chain employs TRBV6-1 and TRBJ2-7; the D gene could be TRBD1 or TRBD2 (5 bases each). The CDR3 is 15 amino acids. Looked up from germline, CDR1 is MNHNS and CDR2 is SASEGT. Trimming left V 6 bases short and J 2 bases short, with 17 bases between. CDR3 region: CASSRDGAGAYEQYF. In nucleotides, the CDR3 is TGTGCCAGCAGCCGGGACGGGGCGGGTGCCTACGAGCAGTACTTC.

This chain connects TRBV7-2 to TRBJ2-1; 10 bases are shared with TRBD1. J gave up 5 bases and V 2 bases, and 3 bases lay outside the gene matches. The V gene's germline CDR1 is SGHTA and CDR2 FQGNSA. The CDR3 is 15 residues long. CDR3 in amino acids: CASSLLGQGNNEQFF. CDR3 in DNA: TGTGCCAGCAGCTTATTGGGACAGGGGAACAATGAGCAGTTCTTC.

This clonotype was recorded a few times. CDR3 sequence (DNA): TGCGCCAGCAGCCGGGGGGTGGTTGGGACTGAAGCTTTCTTT. As protein: CASSRGVVGTEAFF. The chain has TRBV5-1 and TRBJ1-1; a weak D match, TRBD1 (5 bases). CDR1 and CDR2 (germline): SGHRS, YFSETQ. V dropped 4 bases and J dropped 5 bases, with 15 bases sitting between them. The CDR3 consists of 14 residues.

The chain carries TRBV20-1 and TRBJ2-1; 9 bases line up with TRBD1. Per germline, CDR1 DFQATT and CDR2 SNEGSKA (reference sequence). V was clipped by 3 bases and J by 5 bases; unmatched bases: 8. This CDR3 comprises 15 residues. The CDR3, as DNA: TGCAGTGCTAGTGCCGCCGGGACAGGGAACAATGAGCAGTTCTTC. Protein sequence: CSASAAGTGNNEQFF.